One sample yielded the 5 T cell receptor beta chains listed below, sequenced in a study of regulatory T cells in long-lasting Graves disease. Arm-PCR of CDR3 regions and iRepertoire HTBI primers were used to build TCR beta libraries. TCRdb redid the calling of the multiplex PCR reads with MiXCR, one entry per CDR3 protein. This table has around 430,000 distinct CDR3 sequences, around a fifth appearing once. Regarding time point: persistent/refractory GD, antithyroid drugs over 5 years with positive TRAb. The authors made the TCR library using RNA they extracted from PBMCs. The sample consisted of peripheral blood mononuclear cells (PBMCs), taken when the disease was refractory, from a patient treated with antithyroid drugs. Receptor source: a female donor with Graves disease.

Notes on this clonotype: This clone may be a read error of a much larger clone one base away. V usage is TRBV5-1 and J usage is TRBJ1-5; D might be TRBD1 (6 bases). Germline V gives CDR1 SGHRS, CDR2 YFSETQ. The CDR3 contains 15 residues. The ends were cut back, 0 bases at V and 5 bases at J, with 12 bases in the middle. This CDR3 is CASSLEQGVDQPQHF. As DNA, the CDR3 is TGCGCCAGCAGCTTGGAACAGGGAGTGGATCAGCCCCAGCATTTT.

The rearrangement uses TRBV7-2 and TRBJ1-2, with D tentatively TRBD1 (6 bases). The V end was cut by 1 base, the J end by 4 bases, with 10 bases between. This CDR3 is 14 amino acids long. The V gene's germline CDR1 is SGHTA and CDR2 FQGNSA. The CDR3 coding sequence is TGTGCCAGCAGCTTAGATGGGGGGGCCTATGGCTACACCTTC. Its protein product is CASSLDGGAYGYTF.

The chain links TRBV7-3 to TRBJ2-2; D unclear. Germline values: CDR1 SGHTA, CDR2 FQGTGA. V shed 1 base and J shed 6 bases, with 9 bases lying between them. CDR3 size: 14 residues. CDR3 in amino acids: CASSLNPASGELFF. In DNA form, the CDR3 reads TGTGCCAGCAGCTTAAATCCAGCCTCCGGGGAGCTGTTTTTT.

V gene TRBV11-2 combines with J gene TRBJ1-4; weak D call: TRBD1 (6 bases). The CDR3 loop spans 15 amino acids. In germline, CDR1 is SGHAT, CDR2 FQNNGV. V was trimmed by 5 bases and J by 8 bases, leaving 18 bases between them. CDR3 bases: TGTGCCAGCAGCGCAGGGACACGGCGTGGGGAAAAACTGTTTTTT. Its protein is CASSAGTRRGEKLFF. Full variable domain (missing parts from reference TRBV11-2 and TRBJ1-4): EAGVAQSPRYKIIEKRQSVAFWCNPISGHATLYWYQQILGQGPKLLIQFQNNGVVDDSQLPKDRFSAERLKGVDSTLKIQPAKLEDSAVYLCASSAGTRRGEKLFFGSGTQLSVL.

This clonotype was detected ten times or more. The chain recombines TRBV11-1 with TRBJ2-7; D remains ambiguous. The CDR3 sequence is 13 residues long. Per the germline V gene, CDR1 is SGHAT and CDR2 is FQDESV (reference sequence). The V end lost 3 bases, the J end lost 1 base, and 7 bases lay between the germline ends. The CDR3 protein is CASSFTVSYEQYF. The CDR3 DNA sequence: TGTGCCAGCAGCTTCACCGTTTCCTACGAGCAGTACTTC.